This T cell receptor (beta chain) was observed in a study of OX40 agonist ivuxolimab in advanced cancers. Study background: Partial responses were achieved by three patients, one with hepatocellular carcinoma and two with cutaneous melanoma. Study-wide results and caveats: Antigen specificity remained undetermined for the expanded peripheral T cells.

Only in-frame clones appear in the TCRdb table, and some are missing; sequencing was by immunoSEQ multiplex PCR. Altogether 55,000 to 70,000 clones are present, over 80% being singletons, with the ten largest covering 1.5% to 2%. The J segment lost 5 bases and the V segment lost 0 bases, leaving 5 bases of the junction unmatched. CDR3 length: 15 residues. Germline V gene lookup returns CDR1 SGDLS and CDR2 YYNGEE. For this clone: Antigen: not known.

The source material was CD4+ or CD8+ T cells sorted from blood, sampled in a trial of the OX40 agonist ivuxolimab. This sequence joins TRBV9 and TRBJ2-5; 9 bases match TRBD2. The origin of this receptor is an adult with an advanced solid tumor such as melanoma, head and neck, liver or kidney cancer. CDR3 loop: CASSVVGTSRETQYF. CDR3 nucleotides: TGTGCCAGCAGCGTAGTAGGGACTAGCAGGGAGACCCAGTACTTC.